The 8 T cell receptor beta chains below come from one sample, sequenced in a study of blood T cell repertoires in COVID-19. The repertoire was sequenced with immunoSEQ multiplex PCR; TCRdb's copy has only in-frame clones and lacks some. The sample lists roughly 91,000 clones, roughly 78% seen once, with more than 1% in the top ten. Sequencing was carried out using peripheral blood. The receptors were gathered from a woman older than 75 with acute or convalescent COVID-19.

The chain uses TRBV18 and TRBJ2-1, with TRBD2 matching over 7 bases. The CDR3 runs to 16 residues. Trimming at V came to 3 bases and at J to 0 bases, leaving 5 bases not matched to a gene. Germline CDR1 KGHSH, CDR2 LQKENI. The CDR3 region has the DNA TGTGCCAGCTCACCCACATGGGGGGGCTCCTACAATGAGCAGTTCTTC. It encodes CASSPTWGGSYNEQFF.

V gene TRBV10-1 combines with J gene TRBJ2-3, with D possibly being TRBD2 (5 bases). The germline V gene encodes CDR1 WNHNN and CDR2 SYGVQD (reference sequence). With 2 bases removed from V and 3 bases from J, the gap between germline ends came to 15 bases. The CDR3 is 16 amino acids. The CDR3 DNA reads as TGCGCCAGCAGTGAGCCTCACCGTGGCGGGACAGATACGCAGTATTTT. Translating gives CASSEPHRGGTDTQYF.

This sequence joins TRBV10-3 and TRBJ1-5; 10 nucleotides align to TRBD1. The J segment lost 5 bases and the V segment lost 4 bases, leaving 2 bases of the junction unmatched. This CDR3 has 14 residues. Germline loops: CDR1 ENHRY, CDR2 SYGVKD. CDR3 in DNA: TGTGCCATCAGTGGGGGGACAGGGGATCAGCCCCAGCATTTT. Encoded protein: CAISGGTGDQPQHF.

This chain joins TRBV18 and TRBJ1-1, with a tentative D call TRBD1 (5 bases). V gave up 2 bases and J gave up 2 bases, with 9 bases separating them. In germline, CDR1 is KGHSH, CDR2 LQKENI. The CDR3 runs 14 residues. This chain's CDR3 is CASSPGADNTEAFF. CDR3 sequence (DNA): TGTGCCAGCTCACCAGGGGCGGACAACACTGAAGCTTTCTTT.

This clone was detected a few times. The chain has TRBV7-2 and TRBJ2-1, with D tentatively TRBD1 (5 bases). The CDR3 runs to 13 residues. Trimming stripped 2 bases from V and 5 bases from J, with 7 bases between. Germline V gene data show CDR1 as SGHTA and CDR2 as FQGNSA. Here the CDR3 reads CASSLTRDNEQFF. CDR3 nucleotide sequence: TGTGCCAGCAGCTTAACCAGGGACAATGAGCAGTTCTTC.

The rearrangement uses TRBV6-6 and TRBJ1-2; 10 nucleotides line up with TRBD1. This CDR3 spans 14 amino acids. Germline V lookup: CDR1 MNHNY, CDR2 SVGAGI (reference sequence). V gave up 2 bases and J gave up 8 bases; unmatched junction bases: 5. The CDR3 region has the DNA TGTGCCAGCAGTTACCAAGGACAGGGGGACGGCTACACCTTC. Its protein product is CASSYQGQGDGYTF.

This chain uses TRBV2 with TRBJ2-6; 8 positions match TRBD1. The ends lost 3 bases at V and 2 bases at J; junction bases unmatched: 12. The CDR3 is 19 residues long. Germline V gene sequence: CDR1 SNHLY, CDR2 FYNNEI. The CDR3 reads CASSERTGRQVAGANVLTF. CDR3 nucleotides: TGTGCCAGCAGTGAGAGGACAGGGCGCCAAGTTGCTGGGGCCAACGTCCTGACTTTC.

J is TRBJ2-3 and V is TRBV5-4, with 15 bases aligning to TRBD2. The CDR3 runs 16 residues. CDR1 is SGHNT, CDR2 YYREEE, per germline (reference sequence). V shed 6 bases and J 2 bases; nucleotides not matched to a gene: 4. The CDR3 nucleotides read TGTGCCAGCAAGGGACTAGCGGGAGGAGACACAGATACGCAGTATTTT. Its protein product is CASKGLAGGDTDTQYF. The complete variable domain, with remaining parts taken from reference TRBV5-4 and TRBJ2-3, reads ETGVTQSPTHLIKTRGQQVTLRCSSQSGHNTVSWYQQALGQGPQFIFQYYREEENGRGNFPPRFSGLQFPNYSSELNVNALELDDSALYLCASKGLAGGDTDTQYFGPGTRLTVL.